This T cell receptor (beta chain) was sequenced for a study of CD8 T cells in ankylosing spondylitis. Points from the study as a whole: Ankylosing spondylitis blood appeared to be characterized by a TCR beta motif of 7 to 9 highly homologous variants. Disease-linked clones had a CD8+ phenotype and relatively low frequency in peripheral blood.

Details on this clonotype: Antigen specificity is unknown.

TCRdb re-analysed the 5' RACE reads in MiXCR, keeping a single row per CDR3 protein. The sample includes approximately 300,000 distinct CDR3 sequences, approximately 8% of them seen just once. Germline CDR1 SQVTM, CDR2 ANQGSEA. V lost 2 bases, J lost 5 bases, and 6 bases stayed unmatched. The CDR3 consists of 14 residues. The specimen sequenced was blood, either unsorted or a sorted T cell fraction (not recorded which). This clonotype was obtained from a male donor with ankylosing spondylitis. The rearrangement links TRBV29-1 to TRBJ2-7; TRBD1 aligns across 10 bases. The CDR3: CSVERGQGSHEQYF. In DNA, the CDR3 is TGCAGCGTTGAAAGGGGACAGGGGAGCCACGAGCAGTACTTC.